Listed below are T cell receptor beta chains from one sample, sequenced in a study of early T cells in non-severe SARS-CoV-2 infection. TCRdb itself ran the 5' RACE reads through MiXCR, one entry per CDR3 protein. The data contain about 56,000 distinct CDR3 sequences, about 15% of them singletons. Sequencing used whole blood, obtained at baseline. The receptors were gathered from an adult who was a healthcare worker with PCR-confirmed SARS-CoV-2 infection or an uninfected control (not recorded which). Both conserved end residues are part of each CDR3. A D gene is named only where the DNA matches it firmly. The listing skips clone size in some rows; elsewhere it reads once, few, many or a size class.

clone size: -; V gene: TRBV18; J gene: TRBJ2-7; D gene: -; CDR3 protein: CASSPGGTIYYEQYF; CDR3 DNA: TGTGCCAGCTCACCAGGAGGGACGATTTACTACGAGCAGTACTTC
clone size: -; V gene: TRBV29-1; J gene: TRBJ2-3; D gene: TRBD1; CDR3 protein: CSANRGTDTQYF; CDR3 DNA: TGCAGCGCCAACAGGGGAACAGATACGCAGTATTTT
clone size: few; V gene: TRBV12-3/TRBV12-4; J gene: TRBJ1-6; D gene: -; CDR3 protein: CASSLRGESPLHF; CDR3 DNA: TGTGCCAGCAGTTTAAGGGGTGAGTCACCCCTCCACTTT
clone size: -; V gene: TRBV15; J gene: TRBJ1-2; D gene: -; CDR3 protein: CATSRELGANYGYTF; CDR3 DNA: TGTGCCACCAGCAGGGAGCTCGGGGCAAATTATGGCTACACCTTC
clone size: -; V gene: TRBV2; J gene: TRBJ1-6; D gene: TRBD1; CDR3 protein: CASSEDRGHSPLHF; CDR3 DNA: TGTGCCAGCAGTGAAGACAGGGGGCATTCACCCCTCCACTTT
clone size: -; V gene: TRBV20-1; J gene: TRBJ2-2; D gene: -; CDR3 protein: CSARSHKSGELFF; CDR3 DNA: TGCAGTGCCAGATCCCATAAGTCCGGGGAGCTGTTTTTT
clone size: few; V gene: TRBV12-3/TRBV12-4; J gene: TRBJ1-2; D gene: -; CDR3 protein: CASSLGRGLHLRPYGYTF; CDR3 DNA: TGTGCCAGCAGTTTGGGTCGCGGGCTCCACCTCAGGCCCTATGGCTACACCTTC
clone size: -; V gene: TRBV6-5; J gene: TRBJ2-1; D gene: -; CDR3 protein: CASSYSSSQGRNEQFF; CDR3 DNA: TGTGCCAGCAGTTACTCCTCCTCACAGGGTCGGAATGAGCAGTTCTTC
clone size: -; V gene: TRBV20-1; J gene: TRBJ2-3; D gene: TRBD2; CDR3 protein: CSAGLAGSTDTQYF; CDR3 DNA: TGCAGTGCGGGGTTAGCGGGAAGCACAGATACGCAGTATTTT
clone size: many; V gene: TRBV7-3; J gene: TRBJ1-5; D gene: -; CDR3 protein: CARNEGHSNQPQHF; CDR3 DNA: TGTGCCAGAAACGAGGGTCACAGCAATCAGCCCCAGCATTTT
clone size: -; V gene: TRBV5-1; J gene: TRBJ2-6; D gene: TRBD2; CDR3 protein: CASSFTNGLASGANVLTF; CDR3 DNA: TGCGCCAGCAGCTTTACGAATGGACTAGCTTCCGGGGCCAACGTCCTGACTTTC
clone size: many; V gene: TRBV18; J gene: TRBJ2-3; D gene: -; CDR3 protein: CASSPFPGSGTDTQYF; CDR3 DNA: TGTGCCAGCTCACCTTTTCCCGGGAGCGGCACAGATACGCAGTATTTT
clone size: few; V gene: TRBV5-1; J gene: TRBJ2-4; D gene: TRBD1; CDR3 protein: CASTPGQGDKNIQYF; CDR3 DNA: TGCGCCAGCACCCCTGGACAGGGTGACAAAAACATTCAGTACTTC
clone size: few; V gene: TRBV11-2; J gene: TRBJ1-2; D gene: -; CDR3 protein: CASSFGGPNYGYTF; CDR3 DNA: TGTGCCAGCAGCTTTGGAGGCCCTAACTATGGCTACACCTTC
clone size: -; V gene: TRBV18; J gene: TRBJ2-1; D gene: TRBD2; CDR3 protein: CASSPGLADYNEQFF; CDR3 DNA: TGTGCCAGCTCACCGGGACTAGCGGATTACAATGAGCAGTTCTTC
clone size: few; V gene: TRBV12-3/TRBV12-4; J gene: TRBJ2-1; D gene: -; CDR3 protein: CASIRPRGPYNEQFF; CDR3 DNA: TGTGCCAGCATTAGACCTCGAGGCCCCTACAATGAGCAGTTCTTC
clone size: few; V gene: TRBV3-1; J gene: TRBJ1-2; D gene: -; CDR3 protein: CASSRNTPGYGFTF; CDR3 DNA: TGTGCCAGCAGCCGAAATACACCCGGCTATGGCTTCACCTTC
clone size: few; V gene: TRBV10-2; J gene: TRBJ1-2; D gene: -; CDR3 protein: CASSESQLDSFYGYTF; CDR3 DNA: TGCGCCAGCAGTGAGTCACAACTGGACAGCTTTTATGGCTACACCTTC
clone size: few; V gene: TRBV29-1; J gene: TRBJ2-4; D gene: -; CDR3 protein: CSFEQGSKNIQYF; CDR3 DNA: TGCAGCTTCGAACAGGGATCTAAAAACATTCAGTACTTC
clone size: many; V gene: TRBV9; J gene: TRBJ2-5; D gene: TRBD2; CDR3 protein: CASSVVAGGPSETQYF; CDR3 DNA: TGTGCCAGCAGCGTGGTAGCGGGAGGGCCATCAGAGACCCAGTACTTC
clone size: few; V gene: TRBV1; J gene: TRBJ2-7; D gene: -; CDR3 protein: CTSSQDYWVLPSYEQYF; CDR3 DNA: TGCACCAGCAGCCAAGATTATTGGGTACTACCATCCTACGAGCAGTACTTC
clone size: -; V gene: TRBV18; J gene: TRBJ1-6; D gene: -; CDR3 protein: CASSPALAQGNSPLHF; CDR3 DNA: TGTGCCAGCTCACCAGCATTGGCACAGGGAAATTCACCCCTCCACTTT
clone size: few; V gene: TRBV5-1; J gene: TRBJ2-3; D gene: -; CDR3 protein: CASSSEYTQYF; CDR3 DNA: TGCGCCAGCAGCTCCGAGTATACGCAGTATTTT
clone size: few; V gene: TRBV5-1; J gene: TRBJ2-7; D gene: -; CDR3 protein: CASSPRTDLGEQYF; CDR3 DNA: TGCGCCAGCAGCCCCCGGACGGACCTAGGGGAGCAGTACTTC
clone size: few; V gene: TRBV6-1; J gene: TRBJ2-6; D gene: -; CDR3 protein: CASAAGASGANVLTF; CDR3 DNA: TGTGCCAGCGCGGCCGGAGCCTCTGGGGCCAACGTCCTGACTTTC
clone size: few; V gene: TRBV20-1; J gene: TRBJ2-7; D gene: TRBD1; CDR3 protein: CSAGTASYEQYF; CDR3 DNA: TGCAGCGCCGGGACAGCCTCCTACGAGCAGTACTTC
clone size: -; V gene: TRBV27; J gene: TRBJ1-3; D gene: -; CDR3 protein: CASNLQILSGNTIYF; CDR3 DNA: TGTGCCAGCAACCTACAGATCCTCTCTGGAAACACCATATATTTT